This T cell receptor beta chain was observed in a study of blood T cell repertoires in COVID-19 (dated by TCRdb to about 2020). Concerning the study at large: Collaborator samples came from the United States, Italy and Spain and covered acute and convalescent phases of COVID-19. The samples were drawn from two sources: the first 160 participants of the ongoing ImmuneRACE study, and 950 to 1,500 subjects contributed by 6 global collaborators. Where available, HLA class I and class II types were obtained from metadata supplied by the sample provider rather than from assay-based typing. A freely available public database, intended as a resource for researchers studying the immune response to SARS-CoV-2, is where the repertoires were released. The sample metadata nearly always contained a de-identified subject ID, COVID-19 status, age in years and sex. Subjects who had been exposed to COVID-19, were actively infected with it, or had recovered from it provided the deeply sampled blood TCRbeta repertoires that made up the dataset. The material from the prospective study consisted of cDNA or gDNA derived from T cells, B-cell-depleted T cells, or PBMCs. Beyond this particular receptor, the publication reports: How much clinical and demographic metadata was included differed by source and by participant, and the metadata was provided uncurated.

Whole blood was collected in K2EDTA tubes by collaborating institutions according to the institutions' own protocols. Collaborator samples were shipped for TCRbeta analysis as frozen whole blood, isolated PBMCs, or DNA extracted from either sample type. V is pruned by 7 bases and J by 7 bases, leaving 9 bases of the junction without a gene match. The CDR3, cysteine through phenylalanine, is 14 amino acids long. The CDR3 DNA has 42 bases and is translated from base 1. Based on the germline V gene (reference sequence), the CDR1 and CDR2 sequences are LNHDA and SQIVND. TCRbeta CDR3 regions were amplified from genomic DNA by means of the immunoSEQ Assay, a bias-controlled multiplex PCR. The paper's processing steps were these. The number of nucleated cells in each sample was estimated by amplification of reference gene primers within the assay. Sequence reads were collapsed and filtered to measure the absolute abundance of every unique TCRbeta CDR3 rearrangement. Productive Simpson clonality was computed per sample as the square root of Simpson's diversity index over productive rearrangements. This is the immuneACCESS table as TCRdb keeps it, with only in-frame sequences that have V and J called. A part of the clones is gone; compared with another copy, unresolved V genes explain less than half, and the rest is unexplained. V, J and clone size were drawn from that table, and D and trimming were deduced from the DNA. The sample table records 95,000 to 100,000 clones; around 90% of these occur just once. The ten largest clones add up to around 16% of the sample.

With respect to this clone: Its antigen is unknown. No per-base quality is available; no much larger clone lies one base away.

The source of this sequence is a man aged 50 to 59 with acute or convalescent COVID-19. Sequencing used peripheral blood. The V and J segments used are TRBV19 and TRBJ1-5; 8 nucleotides in the junction match TRBD1. In nucleotide form, the sequence is TGTGCCAGTACTCTGGACAGGGTAAGGCAGCCCCAGCATTTT. Its protein product is CASTLDRVRQPQHF.